The rows below give T cell receptor beta chains drawn from one sample of a study of cytomegalovirus exposure and HLA in healthy donors. Here immunoSEQ multiplex PCR was the method, and the copy in TCRdb shows in-frame clones only, minus some. This sample yields 30,000 to 40,000 clones, of which 44% are seen a single time; under 2% belongs to the top ten. The specimen was PBMCs. These receptors were obtained from a woman between 50 and 59 years old in good health and CMV-seronegative. The CDR3 runs from the conserved cysteine through the conserved F or W. D genes are given only for firm matches. Some rows have no size entry. The others give once, few or many, or a class for an expanded clone.

d_call | j_call | v_call | clone_size | cdr3_length | cdr3_aa | cdr3_nt
NA | TRBJ2-1 | TRBV19 | NA | 14 | CASSIPGYYNEQFF | TGTGCCAGTAGTATTCCCGGGTACTACAATGAGCAGTTCTTC
TRBD1 | TRBJ1-2 | TRBV19 | NA | 16 | CASSIPGTVGNYGYTF | TGTGCCAGTAGTATCCCCGGGACAGTCGGCAACTATGGCTACACCTTC
NA | TRBJ1-4 | TRBV28 | NA | 15 | CASSLKTVMSEKLFF | TGTGCCAGCAGTTTAAAGACAGTTATGAGTGAAAAACTGTTTTTT
TRBD2 | TRBJ2-3 | TRBV27 | NA | 19 | CASSLEKGLAALLTDTQYF | TGTGCCAGCAGTTTAGAAAAGGGACTAGCGGCCCTACTCACAGATACGCAGTATTTT
NA | TRBJ2-3 | TRBV20-1 | few | 11 | CSASLTDTQYF | TGCAGTGCTAGTCTCACAGATACGCAGTATTTT
NA | TRBJ1-2 | TRBV2 | NA | 13 | CASFDRRNYGYTF | TGTGCCAGCTTCGACAGAAGAAACTATGGCTACACCTTC
TRBD1 | TRBJ2-7 | TRBV18 | few | 19 | CASSRTGAGVASSSYEQYF | TGTGCCAGCTCACGGACAGGGGCTGGGGTGGCCAGCTCTTCCTACGAGCAGTACTTC
TRBD2 | TRBJ2-5 | TRBV7-3 | NA | 15 | CASSLMASGRGTQYF | TGTGCCAGCAGCTTAATGGCTAGCGGGAGAGGGACCCAGTACTTC
TRBD1 | TRBJ2-1 | TRBV6-1 | few | 13 | CASRWQGANEQFF | TGTGCCAGCAGGTGGCAGGGGGCTAATGAGCAGTTCTTC
NA | TRBJ1-5 | TRBV27 | NA | 14 | CASSLAGSNQPQHF | TGTGCCAGCAGTTTAGCGGGCAGCAATCAGCCCCAGCATTTT
NA | TRBJ1-1 | TRBV5-1 | NA | 13 | CASSSEGTSEAFF | TGCGCCAGCAGCTCCGAGGGCACTTCAGAAGCTTTCTTT
NA | TRBJ2-7 | TRBV19 | few | 13 | CASSMAVSYEQYF | TGTGCCAGTAGTATGGCGGTATCCTACGAGCAGTACTTC
TRBD1 | TRBJ2-7 | TRBV27 | NA | 15 | CASSSWVGGKLEQYF | TGTGCCAGCAGTTCATGGGTAGGGGGCAAGCTGGAGCAGTACTTC
NA | TRBJ2-1 | TRBV27 | NA | 12 | CASSIQGVEQFF | TGTGCCAGCAGTATACAGGGTGTTGAGCAGTTCTTC
TRBD2 | TRBJ2-2 | TRBV6-1 | medium-sized | 19 | CASSARSGLAGERAGELFF | TGTGCCAGCAGTGCTAGGTCGGGACTAGCGGGAGAACGGGCCGGGGAGCTGTTTTTT
NA | TRBJ1-6 | TRBV5-4 | NA | 13 | CASSRGDNSPLHF | TGTGCCAGCAGCCGGGGAGATAATTCACCCCTCCACTTT
NA | TRBJ2-7 | TRBV28 | once | 13 | CASSLEGDYEQYF | TGTGCCAGCAGTTTAGAGGGAGACTACGAGCAGTACTTC
TRBD1 | TRBJ2-5 | TRBV6-6 | NA | 16 | CASSSRDRVNQETQYF | TGTGCCAGCAGTTCGCGGGACAGGGTGAACCAAGAGACCCAGTACTTC
NA | TRBJ2-5 | TRBV5-4 | NA | 16 | CASSRGGRGMKETQYF | TGTGCCAGCAGCCGTGGAGGACGCGGAATGAAAGAGACCCAGTACTTC
NA | TRBJ2-7 | TRBV10-3 | NA | 15 | CAISGGVGETYEQYF | TGTGCCATCAGTGGGGGGGTAGGGGAGACCTACGAGCAGTACTTC
NA | TRBJ2-7 | TRBV7-2 | few | 14 | CASSLDTGRNEQYF | TGTGCCAGCAGCTTAGATACGGGGAGAAACGAGCAGTACTTC
TRBD2 | TRBJ2-5 | TRBV2 | NA | 14 | CASSALAGDETQYF | TGTGCCAGCAGCGCACTAGCGGGAGACGAGACCCAGTACTTC
NA | TRBJ2-4 | TRBV28 | NA | 15 | CASSLGGNAKNIQYF | TGTGCCAGCAGTTTGGGGGGAAACGCCAAAAACATTCAGTACTTC
TRBD2 | TRBJ2-1 | TRBV4-2 | NA | 16 | CASSQDASGGSNEQFF | TGTGCCAGCAGCCAAGATGCCAGCGGGGGTAGTAATGAGCAGTTCTTC
TRBD1 | TRBJ1-6 | TRBV5-6 | once | 18 | CASSTGTGVRIGDSPLHF | TGTGCCAGCAGCACCGGGACAGGAGTTCGTATCGGGGATTCACCCCTCCACTTT
NA | TRBJ2-2 | TRBV5-1 | few | 16 | CASSPGNSANTGELFF | TGCGCCAGCAGCCCCGGGAACTCTGCGAACACCGGGGAGCTGTTTTTT
TRBD2 | TRBJ2-1 | TRBV5-4 | NA | 20 | CASSRSLGTSGRIRDNEQFF | TGTGCCAGCAGCCGTTCACTAGGGACTAGCGGGAGGATACGGGACAATGAGCAGTTCTTC
NA | TRBJ1-1 | TRBV5-4 | NA | 16 | CASSFALGTLNTEAFF | TGTGCCAGCAGCTTCGCCCTCGGGACTTTGAACACTGAAGCTTTCTTT
NA | TRBJ2-1 | TRBV11-1 | NA | 14 | CASSYTSSYNEQFF | TGTGCCAGCAGCTACACTAGCTCCTACAATGAGCAGTTCTTC
NA | TRBJ1-5 | TRBV6-4 | NA | 18 | CASSEFFGVPHSNQPQHF | TGTGCCAGCAGTGAGTTTTTCGGGGTTCCTCATAGCAATCAGCCCCAGCATTTT
TRBD1 | TRBJ1-2 | TRBV9 | NA | 14 | CASSWDSLFYGYTF | TGTGCCAGCAGCTGGGACAGCCTTTTCTATGGCTACACCTTC
TRBD1 | TRBJ1-2 | TRBV2 | NA | 14 | CASSGDRMGYGYTF | TGTGCCAGCAGTGGGGACAGGATGGGGTATGGCTACACCTTC
TRBD1 | TRBJ1-2 | TRBV23-1 | few | 16 | CASSQAGGRFNYGYTF | TGCGCCAGCAGTCAAGCAGGGGGCCGGTTTAACTATGGCTACACCTTC